This passage covers 25 T cell receptor beta chains from one sample sequenced in a study of T cell repertoires in cytomegalovirus infection. Using its own MiXCR run on the reads, TCRdb lists one record per CDR3 protein. The repertoire holds some 920,000 distinct CDR3 sequences, with roughly 30% as singletons. Their antigens are not known. Sequencing used cultured CD8+ T cells from PBMCs, obtained from culture after CMV antigen stimulation. The source of these receptors is a human donor in good health (CMV status not recorded). Some clones in this sample may be carry-over from other donors' samples.

A note on this clonotype: The junction departs from the called germline gene at one end, perhaps through a read error. The V and J genes are TRBV24-1 and TRBJ2-3; 9 bases are a match to TRBD1. The CDR3 loop spans 16 amino acids. Germline CDR1 is KGHDR and CDR2 is SFDVKD. CDR3 DNA sequence: TGTGACACCAGTGACTTGGGACAGGGTAGCACAGATACGCAGTATTTC. Translated: CDTSDLGQGSTDTQYF.

The chain couples TRBV7-9 to TRBJ1-4, with D tentatively TRBD1 (6 bases). The CDR3 totals 16 residues. Trimming removed 3 bases from V and 0 bases from J, with 11 bases in between. CDR1 SEHNR and CDR2 FQNEAQ come from the germline V gene (reference sequence). Written as DNA, the CDR3 is TGTGCCAGCAGCTTTACCCAGGGGTCAACTAATGAAAAACTGTTTTTT. The encoded protein is CASSFTQGSTNEKLFF.

The gene calls are TRBV12-3 or TRBV12-4 and TRBJ2-1; 8 bases map to TRBD2. The CDR3 is 13 residues long. V lost 5 bases to trimming and J lost 7 bases; unmatched junction nucleotides: 4. The CDR3 sequence: CASSDGLANEQFF. CDR3 nucleotide sequence: TGTGCCAGCAGTGACGGACTAGCTAATGAGCAGTTCTTC.

This clonotype was seen more than once but under ten times. The genes are TRBV24-1 and TRBJ2-7, with unresolved D. This CDR3 is 12 amino acids long. From germline, CDR1 is KGHDR and CDR2 SFDVKD. V shed 2 bases and J shed 6 bases, with 7 bases lying between them. CDR3: CATSDSWGEQYF. The CDR3 coding sequence is TGTGCCACCAGTGATTCATGGGGCGAGCAGTACTTC.

The J gene is TRBJ2-1, the V gene TRBV20-1; D might be TRBD2 (7 bases). CDR3 length equals 11 residues. V was shortened by 1 base and J by 10 bases, with 8 bases between the two germline ends. Germline CDR1 DFQATT, CDR2 SNEGSKA (reference sequence). The DNA of the CDR3 is TGCAGTGCTAGAGCGGGGGGCGAGCAGTTCTTC. Residues: CSARAGGEQFF.

The chain recombines TRBV10-3 with TRBJ2-3, with 8 bases fitting TRBD2. The CDR3 runs to 16 residues. Trimming took 0 bases from V and 6 from J; bases not matched to a gene: 8. The germline V gene has CDR1 ENHRY and CDR2 SYGVKD. CDR3 sequence (DNA): TGTGCCATCAGTGAGTCGACCGGGACTAGTATGGATACGCAGTATTTT. This gives the protein CAISESTGTSMDTQYF.

Notes on this clonotype: This may stem from a read error, because a much larger clone lies one nucleotide away. The rearrangement uses TRBV7-2 and TRBJ2-1; TRBD2 matches at 8 bases. In germline, CDR1 is SGHTA, CDR2 FQGNSA. CDR3 size: 15 residues. As DNA, the CDR3 is TGTGTCAGCAGCTATAGCGGGGTCGTTAAGAATGAGCAGTTCTTC. Translating it yields CVSSYSGVVKNEQFF.

This clonotype has more than one count but fewer than ten. The chain is built from TRBV2 and TRBJ2-7, with unresolved D. The V end was cut by 6 bases, the J end by 2 bases, with 11 bases between. CDR1 and CDR2 from the germline V gene are SNHLY and FYNNEI. This CDR3 has 13 residues. The CDR3 DNA follows: TGTGCCAGCAGCGTGACTGAAGCCTACGAGCAGTACTTC. Protein: CASSVTEAYEQYF.

This sequence joins TRBV5-4 and TRBJ1-2, with D possibly being TRBD1 (6 bases). Germline V gene sequence: CDR1 SGHNT, CDR2 YYREEE (reference sequence). CDR3 length: 13 residues. V was cut by 7 bases and J by 4 bases, with 14 bases left in between. CDR3 DNA sequence: TGTGCCAGCCATGGGGGGGCCGGCTATGGCTACACCTTC. This sequence encodes CASHGGAGYGYTF. Full variable domain (outside the CDR3, taken from reference TRBV5-4 and TRBJ1-2): ETGVTQSPTHLIKTRGQQVTLRCSSQSGHNTVSWYQQALGQGPQFIFQYYREEENGRGNFPPRFSGLQFPNYSSELNVNALELDDSALYLCASHGGAGYGYTFGSGTRLTVV.

The J gene is TRBJ2-3, the V gene TRBV6-6; perhaps D is TRBD1 or TRBD2 (6 bases each). V was trimmed by 6 bases and J by 2 bases, leaving 9 bases between them. Per germline, CDR1 MNHNY and CDR2 SVGAGI (reference sequence). This CDR3 spans 13 amino acids. This chain's CDR3 is CASRPGATDTQYF. The CDR3 region has the DNA TGTGCCAGCAGGCCGGGGGCCACAGATACGCAGTATTTT.

V usage is TRBV27 and J usage is TRBJ2-7, with 9 bases fitting TRBD2. This CDR3 comprises 15 residues. Germline CDR1 MNHEY, CDR2 SMNVEV (reference sequence). J lost 0 bases, V lost 6 bases, and 6 bases had no gene match. CDR3 protein: CASSPSGGLSYEQYV. As DNA, the CDR3 is TGTGCCAGCAGCCCCAGCGGGGGGCTCTCCTACGAGCAGTACGTC.

This clonotype was counted only a few times. The chain carries TRBV7-6 and TRBJ2-3; TRBD2 matches 12 bases. Germline trimming cut 5 bases from V and 0 bases from J; bases unmatched to any gene: 12. Germline V gives CDR1 SGHVS, CDR2 FNYEAQ. CDR3 length equals 19 residues. The chain's CDR3 is CASSPQLAGGYLSTDTQYF. In nucleotides, the CDR3 is TGTGCCAGCAGCCCCCAACTAGCGGGGGGTTACCTTAGCACAGATACGCAGTATTTT.

Concerning this clonotype itself: Germline and junction disagree at one end, which may indicate a read error. This chain joins TRBV7-9 and TRBJ2-3; D remains unclear. Germline assignment: CDR1 SEHNR and CDR2 FQNEAQ (reference sequence). The CDR3 is 12 residues long. CDR3 DNA sequence: TGTGTCAGCAGCTTAGCCGGAGATACGCAGTATTTT. Translation gives CVSSLAGDTQYF. Variable domain in full (rest from reference TRBV7-9 and TRBJ2-3): DTGVSQNPRHKITKRGQNVTFRCDPISEHNRLYWYRQTLGQGPEFLTYFQNEAQLEKSRLLSDRFSAERPKGSFSTLEIQRTEQGDSAMYLCVSSLAGDTQYFGPGTRLTVL.

In this sample, this clonotype turned up many times. The chain is built from TRBV11-1 and TRBJ2-7; unclear D gene. Trimming left V 2 bases short and J 4 bases short, with 6 bases between. The CDR3 extends over 12 amino acids. Germline V gives CDR1 SGHAT, CDR2 FQDESV (reference sequence). CDR3 loop: CASSLYGYEQYV. CDR3 nucleotide sequence: TGTGCCAGCAGCTTATACGGATACGAGCAGTACGTC.

V is TRBV6-6 and J is TRBJ2-7, with D unresolved. The CDR3 consists of 11 residues. In germline, CDR1 is MNHNY, CDR2 SVGAGI (reference sequence). V was clipped by 7 bases and J by 12 bases, with 16 bases between them. DNA of the CDR3: TGTGCCAGCACCTGGAACCGCCTTTTGTACGTC. Its translation is CASTWNRLLYV.

The chain carries TRBV6-1 and TRBJ2-1, with 7 bases that match TRBD2. There are 12 residues in the CDR3. CDR1 is MNHNS, CDR2 SASEGT, per germline. V shed 8 bases, J shed 5 bases, and the junction held 3 bases outside the gene matches. CDR3 nucleotides: TGTGCCAGCCGGGACTACCACAATGAGCAGTTCTTC. Translated, it gives CASRDYHNEQFF.

This clonotype was recorded many times. The gene calls are TRBV7-3 and TRBJ1-1, with 7 bases fitting TRBD1. The CDR3 covers 15 residues. In germline, CDR1 is SGHTA, CDR2 FQGTGA. Unmatched junction bases numbered 7, after V lost 5 bases and J lost 1 base. CDR3 nucleotides: TGTGCCAGCAGCAACCTGACAGGGAAGAACACTGAAGCTTTCTTT. This encodes CASSNLTGKNTEAFF. Based on the CDR3 plus reference TRBV7-3 and TRBJ1-1, the full variable domain is GAGVSQTPSNKVTEKGKYVELRCDPISGHTALYWYRQSLGQGPEFLIYFQGTGAADDSGLPNDRFFAVRPEGSVSTLKIQRTERGDSAVYLCASSNLTGKNTEAFFGQGTRLTVV.

The sample holds a few counts of this clonotype. J is TRBJ1-5 and V is TRBV20-1; TRBD1 matches 7 bases. Germline V gene lookup returns CDR1 DFQATT and CDR2 SNEGSKA (reference sequence). The CDR3 loop spans 14 amino acids. The ends lost 6 bases at V and 3 bases at J; junction bases unmatched: 8. CDR3 coding DNA: TGCAGTGCACACTCGGGACAGATCAATCAGCCCCAGCATTTT. It translates to CSAHSGQINQPQHF.

This clonotype was found many times. This rearrangement joins TRBV7-3 to TRBJ2-5, with 7 positions matching TRBD1. The CDR3 is 14 amino acids. Germline loops: CDR1 SGHTA, CDR2 FQGTGA. V lost 6 bases to trimming and J lost 5 bases; unmatched junction nucleotides: 9. The CDR3 spells CASSSTGLEETQYF. CDR3 nucleotide sequence: TGTGCCAGCAGTTCGACAGGGCTAGAGGAGACCCAGTACTTC.

This clonotype was recorded a few times. V is TRBV12-3 or TRBV12-4 and J is TRBJ2-5, with 13 positions matching TRBD2. Unmatched junction bases numbered 12, after V lost 7 bases and J lost 4 bases. The CDR3 runs 17 residues. The CDR3 DNA sequence: TGTGCCAGCACCCACGGGGGACTAGCGGGGCCGGGAGAGACCCAGTACTTC. Its protein product is CASTHGGLAGPGETQYF.

V is TRBV7-6 and J is TRBJ1-2, with TRBD1 identical over 7 bases. V was clipped by 4 bases and J by 0 bases; unmatched bases: 2. Per the germline V gene, CDR1 is SGHVS and CDR2 is FNYEAQ. The CDR3 spans 14 residues. The CDR3 is CASSYGTANYGYTF. The CDR3 nucleotides are TGTGCCAGCAGCTATGGGACAGCTAACTATGGCTACACCTTC.

This clonotype was counted only a few times. This chain uses TRBV12-3 or TRBV12-4 with TRBJ2-5; possible D gene TRBD2, 7 bases. This CDR3 spans 14 amino acids. The V end was cut by 6 bases, the J end by 3 bases, with 14 bases between. CDR3 DNA: TGTGCCAGCAGCCGTGCGGGGGCCGAAGAGACCCAGTACTTC. It yields the protein CASSRAGAEETQYF.

The table lists this clonotype with many counts. The V gene is TRBV7-6, the J gene TRBJ2-3; 9 positions match TRBD1. Germline assignment: CDR1 SGHVS and CDR2 FNYEAQ. Trimming cost V 6 bases and J 2 bases; bases outside gene matches: 6. The CDR3 runs to 15 residues. CDR3 region: CASSPGTGSTDTQYF. The CDR3 region has the DNA TGTGCCAGCAGTCCCGGGACAGGGTCCACAGATACGCAGTATTTT.

This clonotype was counted a few times. The chain recombines TRBV20-1 with TRBJ1-2, with D possibly matching TRBD1 (6 bases). In germline, CDR1 is DFQATT, CDR2 SNEGSKA (reference sequence). This CDR3 region has 15 residues. Deletions cut 0 bases from V and 4 bases from J, with 15 bases between. CDR3: CSARDRTGRSYGYTF. The CDR3 nucleotides read TGCAGTGCTAGAGATCGCACAGGGCGAAGCTATGGCTACACCTTC.

A few counts support this clonotype. The chain links TRBV7-2 to TRBJ2-3, with unresolved D. V was shortened by 7 bases and J by 0 bases, with 17 bases between the two germline ends. Germline V lookup: CDR1 SGHTA, CDR2 FQGNSA. The CDR3 contains 16 residues. In DNA, the CDR3 is TGTGCCAGCACCCCTGCCGGGCAGACTAGCACAGATACGCAGTATTTT. As protein: CASTPAGQTSTDTQYF.